This T cell receptor (beta chain) is from a study of Graves' ophthalmopathy and Graves' hyperthyroidism listed by TCRdb under 2018. In the study overall: Stable hyperthyroidism was defined as no progression to ophthalmopathy within 18 months of follow-up. The study used TCR beta repertoire signatures to distinguish Graves' ophthalmopathy from Graves' hyperthyroidism and to predict progression to ophthalmopathy. In total, 135 blood samples were TCR-sequenced: 40 to 45 ophthalmopathy, some 75 hyperthyroidism and roughly 17 hyperthyroidism-to-ophthalmopathy patients. To explore V-J signatures that distinguish ophthalmopathy from hyperthyroidism, a discovery set of 100 patients was enrolled, made up of approximately 45 with ophthalmopathy and some 56 with stable hyperthyroidism. For independent validation, a separate cohort was made up of approximately 19 hyperthyroidism patients plus 17 patients who later progressed from hyperthyroidism to ophthalmopathy. T-cell repertoires of thyroid tissue and blood were compared in about 6 hyperthyroidism patients. After sampling, hyperthyroidism patients received methimazole starting at 30 mg daily, and ophthalmopathy patients received high-dose intravenous methylprednisolone. On the study overall, not on this receptor specifically: In validation, the model predicted ophthalmopathy progression with 70.59% sensitivity and 72.22% specificity; some 13 predicted patients were CT-confirmed with GO in a median of approximately 6.5 months. Sample size was not predetermined statistically, and investigators were not blinded to group allocation. The 13-signature model separated ophthalmopathy from stable hyperthyroidism with around 90% sensitivity and just under 84% specificity in cross-validation, and 80%/75% in the test set. Most of the expanded thyroid clonotypes with a frequency above 0.001 were also detected in blood, and it was suggested that the thyroid immune response may be reflected by blood repertoires.

Patients with hyperthyroidism were aged 18 to 65 years, had been newly diagnosed, and had a disease duration of less than 2 months. Anyone with other autoimmune diseases, uncontrolled infections, pregnancy or lactation was excluded from the study. Diagnosis was based on clinical symptoms, serum thyroxine, TRAb, thyroid ultrasound and orbital computed tomography. Total RNA was extracted with Trizol reagent and quality-checked on an Agilent 2100 Bioanalyzer. The CDR3 sequence holds 17 residues, the cysteine and phenylalanine included. Left in the record is the CDR3 DNA by itself, 51 bases read in frame from the first base. CDR1 and CDR2 were assigned from the germline V gene as SNHLY and FYNNEI. The germline V end is reduced by 6 bases and the J end by 4 bases; junction bases left unmatched: 15. This clonotype was observed many times. The clone's antigen remains unknown. Base qualities are missing; no much larger clone stands one base away.

TCR beta CDR3 regions were amplified from RNA transcripts for repertoire sequencing. HTBI primers and the Qiagen OneStep RT-PCR kit were used in a first-round RT-PCR, which was followed by a second-round multiplex PCR, size selection and purification. The libraries underwent paired-end sequencing with 100 bp reads on an Illumina HiSeq2000. The published analysis was carried out like this. SOAPnuke was used for read processing, and reads with adapters, uncalled bases, a mean Phred below 15, or no exact constant-primer or identifier match were discarded. COPE v1.2.5 was used to merge high-quality paired reads. Unique nucleotide sequences were defined as clonotypes and aligned to IMGT TRB V, D and J references using MiTCR v1.1. Only V-J combinations with frequency above 0.0001 were analysed, covering around 99% of repertoires. A TCR clonal expansion and chaos score per V-J combination was defined as the ratio of F50 clonal expansion to chaos observed in the TCRdist matrix. Welch's t-statistics and random forest were used to narrow the features down to around twelve V-J combinations, which were then fed into a naive Bayes classifier. Thyroid-blood repertoire similarity was quantified with the Morisita-Horn index. The public reads were reanalyzed by TCRdb: fastp trimming at Q25, MiXCR alignment, in-frame beta chains only. Entries are consolidated by CDR3 protein sequence, retaining the most common genes and DNA. TCRdb assigned the V and J calls; the authors' analysis was not used. The sample records about 600,000 distinct CDR3 sequences, just under 40% of which are singletons. The ten top clones hold about 4% of the sample.

Sequencing was done on a sample of peripheral blood or thyroid tissue (not recorded which). The TCR originated in an adult man with Graves' hyperthyroidism. The chain joins TRBV2 to TRBJ1-1, and TRBD1 matches 9 of the central bases. The DNA reads TGTGCCAGCAGACAATTCCCGGGACAGGGACGGGGCACTGAAGCTTTCTTT. Its protein is CASRQFPGQGRGTEAFF.